The rows below give T cell receptor beta chains drawn from one sample of a study of OX40 agonist ivuxolimab in advanced cancers. TCRdb keeps only in-frame clones here, not all; method: immunoSEQ multiplex PCR. The sample lists almost 90,000 clones; roughly 91% were seen once. This material consisted of CD4+ or CD8+ T cells sorted from blood, taken in a trial of the OX40 agonist ivuxolimab. The receptor set was obtained from an adult with an advanced solid tumor such as melanoma, head and neck, liver or kidney cancer. The CDR3 runs from the conserved cysteine through the conserved F or W. A D gene is named only where the DNA matches it firmly. The listing skips clone size in some rows; elsewhere it reads once, few, many or a size class.

v_call: TRBV7-2; clone_size: NA; j_call: TRBJ1-5; d_call: NA; cdr3_nt: TGTGCCAGCAGCCCCGACCGGGGAAACCAGCCCCAGCATTTT; cdr3_aa: CASSPDRGNQPQHF
v_call: TRBV29-1; clone_size: NA; j_call: TRBJ1-1; d_call: NA; cdr3_nt: TGCAGCGTTGGGCTTCACCGGGACGTCCTTGAAGCTTTCTTT; cdr3_aa: CSVGLHRDVLEAFF
v_call: TRBV7-8; clone_size: NA; j_call: TRBJ2-7; d_call: NA; cdr3_nt: TGTGCCAGCAGCTTACTGGGCAGCTCCTACGAGCAGTACTTC; cdr3_aa: CASSLLGSSYEQYF
v_call: TRBV2; clone_size: NA; j_call: TRBJ1-1; d_call: TRBD1; cdr3_nt: TGTGCCAGCAGGGGAAATCCAGGGGGGACTGAAGCTTTCTTT; cdr3_aa: CASRGNPGGTEAFF
v_call: TRBV5-6; clone_size: NA; j_call: TRBJ2-1; d_call: TRBD1; cdr3_nt: TGTGCCAGCAGCGTGACAGGGGGCGACTACAATGAGCAGTTCTTC; cdr3_aa: CASSVTGGDYNEQFF
v_call: TRBV7-9; clone_size: few; j_call: TRBJ1-5; d_call: NA; cdr3_nt: TGTGCCAGCAGCTTGAGGGATAGCAATCAGCCCCAGCATTTT; cdr3_aa: CASSLRDSNQPQHF
v_call: TRBV9; clone_size: NA; j_call: TRBJ2-7; d_call: NA; cdr3_nt: TGTGCCAGCAGCGTATCTGGGGAACCATACGAGCAGTACTTC; cdr3_aa: CASSVSGEPYEQYF
v_call: TRBV10-3; clone_size: NA; j_call: TRBJ2-5; d_call: NA; cdr3_nt: TGTGCCATCAGTGTATCCCGAAACCAAGAGACCCAGTACTTC; cdr3_aa: CAISVSRNQETQYF
v_call: TRBV28; clone_size: NA; j_call: TRBJ1-3; d_call: TRBD1; cdr3_nt: TGTGCCAGCAGTCGCGGACAGGGAGCTGGAAACACCATATATTTT; cdr3_aa: CASSRGQGAGNTIYF
v_call: TRBV2; clone_size: NA; j_call: TRBJ2-2; d_call: TRBD2; cdr3_nt: TGTGCCAGCAGGGGGGGGACCAGCGGGGAGCTGTTTTTT; cdr3_aa: CASRGGTSGELFF
v_call: TRBV7-9; clone_size: once; j_call: TRBJ2-3; d_call: TRBD1; cdr3_nt: TGTGCCAGCAGCTTAATGACAGGGGGCGGGGATACGCAGTATTTT; cdr3_aa: CASSLMTGGGDTQYF
v_call: TRBV5-1; clone_size: NA; j_call: TRBJ2-3; d_call: NA; cdr3_nt: TGCGCCAGCAGGGCCGGGTCCTTCCTTTCCACAGATACGCAGTATTTT; cdr3_aa: CASRAGSFLSTDTQYF
v_call: TRBV7-9; clone_size: NA; j_call: TRBJ2-5; d_call: TRBD2; cdr3_nt: TGTGCCAGCAGCCCTAGGACTAGCTCCATACAAGAGACCCAGTACTTC; cdr3_aa: CASSPRTSSIQETQYF
v_call: TRBV11-3; clone_size: NA; j_call: TRBJ2-5; d_call: NA; cdr3_nt: TGTGCCAGCAGCTTAGATTCCCAAGAGACCCAGTACTTC; cdr3_aa: CASSLDSQETQYF
v_call: TRBV7-9; clone_size: few; j_call: TRBJ2-1; d_call: TRBD2; cdr3_nt: TGTGCCAGCAGCCCTCCTAGCGGGGGTTACAATGAGCAGTTCTTC; cdr3_aa: CASSPPSGGYNEQFF
v_call: TRBV10-3; clone_size: NA; j_call: TRBJ2-5; d_call: NA; cdr3_nt: TGTGCGACCTCATTAGGGCGGGAGACCCAGTACTTC; cdr3_aa: CATSLGRETQYF
v_call: TRBV5-1; clone_size: NA; j_call: TRBJ1-3; d_call: TRBD1; cdr3_nt: TGCGCCAGCAGCAGTCAGGGGGCTCCTGGAAACACCATATATTTT; cdr3_aa: CASSSQGAPGNTIYF
v_call: TRBV28; clone_size: NA; j_call: TRBJ1-5; d_call: NA; cdr3_nt: TGTGCCAGCACTCTCTCGGGTAGCAATCAGCCCCAGCATTTT; cdr3_aa: CASTLSGSNQPQHF
v_call: TRBV28; clone_size: NA; j_call: TRBJ2-2; d_call: NA; cdr3_nt: TGTGCCAGCAGTTTACTCCCGACAGTAAACACCGGGGAGCTGTTTTTT; cdr3_aa: CASSLLPTVNTGELFF
v_call: TRBV5-1; clone_size: NA; j_call: TRBJ2-5; d_call: NA; cdr3_nt: TGCGCCACCAGGTCGGAGGGAGAGACCCAGTACTTC; cdr3_aa: CATRSEGETQYF
v_call: TRBV7-2; clone_size: NA; j_call: TRBJ2-3; d_call: TRBD1; cdr3_nt: TGTGCCAGCAGCTCCCACCCCAGGGGGCCAGATACGCAGTATTTT; cdr3_aa: CASSSHPRGPDTQYF
v_call: TRBV11-2; clone_size: NA; j_call: TRBJ2-7; d_call: NA; cdr3_nt: TGTGCCAGCAGCTCATTTTTTCAAGCCTACGAGCAGTACTTC; cdr3_aa: CASSSFFQAYEQYF
v_call: TRBV6-6; clone_size: NA; j_call: TRBJ2-7; d_call: NA; cdr3_nt: TGTGCCAGCTCACTTTCGGGCGACTACGAGCAGTACTTC; cdr3_aa: CASSLSGDYEQYF
v_call: TRBV27; clone_size: NA; j_call: TRBJ2-2; d_call: NA; cdr3_nt: TGTGCCAGCAGTTTACTAGGGGTCAACTCGAACACCGGGGAGCTGTTTTTT; cdr3_aa: CASSLLGVNSNTGELFF
v_call: TRBV19; clone_size: once; j_call: TRBJ1-2; d_call: NA; cdr3_nt: TGTGCCAGTAGTATCGAGTATGGCTACACCTTC; cdr3_aa: CASSIEYGYTF
v_call: TRBV2; clone_size: NA; j_call: TRBJ2-6; d_call: TRBD2; cdr3_nt: TGTGCCAGCAGAAGGGAGGGTAGCGGGAGTTCAGGGGCCAACGTCCTGACTTTC; cdr3_aa: CASRREGSGSSGANVLTF
v_call: TRBV28; clone_size: NA; j_call: TRBJ2-1; d_call: NA; cdr3_nt: TGTGCCAGCATGGGGGGCGGGTCCGGCGACAATGAGCAGTTCTTC; cdr3_aa: CASMGGGSGDNEQFF
v_call: TRBV25-1; clone_size: NA; j_call: TRBJ2-3; d_call: NA; cdr3_nt: TGTGCCAGCAGTCAACTGGGCGTCGGTGTGGATACGCAGTATTTT; cdr3_aa: CASSQLGVGVDTQYF
v_call: TRBV5-1; clone_size: NA; j_call: TRBJ1-1; d_call: NA; cdr3_nt: TGCGCCAGCAGCTTGTCAGGGTGGAACACTGAAGCTTTCTTT; cdr3_aa: CASSLSGWNTEAFF
v_call: TRBV5-4; clone_size: NA; j_call: TRBJ2-1; d_call: TRBD2; cdr3_nt: TGTGCCAGCAGCTTTGCCGGGGGGGATTACAATGAGCAGTTCTTC; cdr3_aa: CASSFAGGDYNEQFF
v_call: TRBV20-1; clone_size: NA; j_call: TRBJ2-1; d_call: TRBD1; cdr3_nt: TGCAGTGCTAGATCGACAGGGGAGCAGTTCTTC; cdr3_aa: CSARSTGEQFF
v_call: TRBV7-9; clone_size: NA; j_call: TRBJ1-1; d_call: NA; cdr3_nt: TGTGCCAGCAGCCCTGGGGCCCTCGCGAACACTGAAGCTTTCTTT; cdr3_aa: CASSPGALANTEAFF
v_call: TRBV6-4; clone_size: NA; j_call: TRBJ1-2; d_call: TRBD1; cdr3_nt: TGTGCCACCCCCGGGACAGGGCCCTCATTCTATGGCTACACCTTC; cdr3_aa: CATPGTGPSFYGYTF
v_call: TRBV11-2; clone_size: once; j_call: TRBJ2-3; d_call: TRBD2; cdr3_nt: TGTGCCAGCAGCTTAAGGGAAGCGGGAATTAGCACAGATACGCAGTATTTT; cdr3_aa: CASSLREAGISTDTQYF
v_call: TRBV5-8; clone_size: NA; j_call: TRBJ1-2; d_call: TRBD1; cdr3_nt: TGTGCCAGCGCAGGACAGGGCCACTATGGCTACACCTTC; cdr3_aa: CASAGQGHYGYTF
v_call: TRBV2; clone_size: NA; j_call: TRBJ1-2; d_call: NA; cdr3_nt: TGTGCCAGCAGTCCCGCGGGGGGCTATGGCTACACCTTC; cdr3_aa: CASSPAGGYGYTF
v_call: TRBV7-2; clone_size: NA; j_call: TRBJ2-3; d_call: TRBD2; cdr3_nt: TGTGCCAGCACCATAAGGATAGCGGGGGGGGCAGATACGCAGTATTTT; cdr3_aa: CASTIRIAGGADTQYF
v_call: TRBV28; clone_size: NA; j_call: TRBJ1-2; d_call: NA; cdr3_nt: TGTGCCAGCAGTTCCCCCTCTTACCCCGCTGGCTACACCTTC; cdr3_aa: CASSSPSYPAGYTF
v_call: TRBV4-3; clone_size: NA; j_call: TRBJ1-4; d_call: NA; cdr3_nt: TGCGCCAGCAGCCAAGGGGTCGCAGGGAAACTGTTTTTT; cdr3_aa: CASSQGVAGKLFF
v_call: TRBV27; clone_size: once; j_call: TRBJ2-7; d_call: NA; cdr3_nt: TGTGCCAGCAGTTTAAGGGAGGCCTACGAGCAGTACTTC; cdr3_aa: CASSLREAYEQYF
v_call: TRBV28; clone_size: NA; j_call: TRBJ2-6; d_call: NA; cdr3_nt: TGTGCCAGCAGTTCTCCTTTGGGCGGCAGCTCTGGGGCCAACGTCCTGACTTTC; cdr3_aa: CASSSPLGGSSGANVLTF
v_call: TRBV5-1; clone_size: once; j_call: TRBJ2-3; d_call: TRBD2; cdr3_nt: TGCGCCAGCAGCTTGGTTGCGGGGGGCTCCCGGAATACGCAGTATTTT; cdr3_aa: CASSLVAGGSRNTQYF
v_call: TRBV4-3; clone_size: NA; j_call: TRBJ2-4; d_call: NA; cdr3_nt: TGCGCCAGCAGCCAAGAAGCGGTCCAGGACCGGATTCAGTACTTC; cdr3_aa: CASSQEAVQDRIQYF
v_call: TRBV27; clone_size: NA; j_call: TRBJ1-6; d_call: NA; cdr3_nt: TGTGCCAGCAGTTTTGACAGACAAAATTCACCCCTCCACTTT; cdr3_aa: CASSFDRQNSPLHF
v_call: TRBV5-1; clone_size: NA; j_call: TRBJ2-7; d_call: NA; cdr3_nt: TGCGCCAGCAGGCGGGGACAGAACTCCTACGAGCAGTACTTC; cdr3_aa: CASRRGQNSYEQYF